The clone carrying this TCR beta chain was detected once. Its antigen is currently unknown. The same CDR3 can be traced to other DNA sequences in this sample. Produced via immunoSEQ multiplex PCR; TCRdb's table is partial and in-frame only. This sample has roughly 110,000 clones; about 83% occur once, and the top ten carry about 12%. Germline V gives CDR1 LNHNV, CDR2 YYDKDF (reference sequence). This CDR3 has 16 amino acids. V lost 0 bases, J lost 5 bases, and 16 bases lay in between. The data derive from a study of T cell responses to AZD1222 COVID-19 vaccine. General study findings and limits: Just a handful of AZD1222 recipients tested seropositive at baseline. Spike-specific TCR breadth and depth were elevated following two AZD1222 doses. Among the donors, most were white British and more were female, and clonal diversity was possibly underestimated. Unmutated variant regions are reportedly the target of nearly half of TCRs that are spike-specific.

Sequenced here: peripheral blood, sampled on day 0 of AZD1222 vaccination. The receptor comes from an adult in good health. This chain links TRBV15 with TRBJ1-1; tentative D call: TRBD1 (5 bases). The DNA for the CDR3 is TGTGCCACCAGCAGAGAATTAATAGGGGCAACTACTGAAGCTTTCTTT. Translated: CATSRELIGATTEAFF.